These 2 T cell receptor beta chains originate from one sample sequenced in a study of sequential checkpoint blockade in melanoma. The assay was immunoSEQ multiplex PCR, and TCRdb's table has in-frame clones only and misses some. The repertoire holds around 22,000 clones, with around 70% as singletons. Treatment specified: randomized to nivolumab then ipilimumab (arm A) or the reverse (arm B). Specimen: CD8+ T cells sorted from blood (inferred from file names), collected from a patient given nivolumab and ipilimumab in sequence. The source of these receptors is a human donor with melanoma.

The rearrangement joins TRBV2 to TRBJ1-2, with 7 positions matching TRBD1. The CDR3 has 14 amino acids. Germline CDR1 is SNHLY and CDR2 is FYNNEI. V lost 7 bases to trimming and J lost 5 bases; unmatched junction nucleotides: 10. CDR3 sequence: CASNPTGPGYGYTF. The CDR3 region has the DNA TGTGCCAGCAACCCGACAGGGCCTGGTTATGGCTACACCTTC. Together with reference TRBV2 and TRBJ1-2, the CDR3 gives the full variable domain: EPEVTQTPSHQVTQMGQEVILRCVPISNHLYFYWYRQILGQKVEFLVSFYNNEISEKSEIFDDQFSVERPDGSNFTLKIRSTKLEDSAMYFCASNPTGPGYGYTFGSGTRLTVV.

The chain is built from TRBV6-5 and TRBJ2-1, with D perhaps matching TRBD2 (5 bases). The CDR3 consists of 14 residues. Looked up from germline, CDR1 is MNHEY and CDR2 is SVGAGI. With 5 bases removed from V and 9 bases from J, the gap between germline ends came to 17 bases. CDR3 nucleotide sequence: TGTGCCAGCAGTGAAGGTAGAGGGTCGAGTGAGCAGTTCTTC. It is translated as CASSEGRGSSEQFF.